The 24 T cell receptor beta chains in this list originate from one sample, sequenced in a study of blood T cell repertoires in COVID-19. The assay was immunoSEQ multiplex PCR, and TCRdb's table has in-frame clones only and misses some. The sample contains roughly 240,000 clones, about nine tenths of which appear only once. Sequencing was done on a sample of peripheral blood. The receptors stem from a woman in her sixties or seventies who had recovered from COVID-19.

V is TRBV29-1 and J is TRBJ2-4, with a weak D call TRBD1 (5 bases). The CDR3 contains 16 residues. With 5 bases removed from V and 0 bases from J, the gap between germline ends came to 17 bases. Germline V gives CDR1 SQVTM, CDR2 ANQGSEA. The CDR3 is CSVRGSVLLAKNIQYF. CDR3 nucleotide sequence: TGCAGCGTTAGGGGCTCCGTTTTACTAGCCAAAAACATTCAGTACTTC.

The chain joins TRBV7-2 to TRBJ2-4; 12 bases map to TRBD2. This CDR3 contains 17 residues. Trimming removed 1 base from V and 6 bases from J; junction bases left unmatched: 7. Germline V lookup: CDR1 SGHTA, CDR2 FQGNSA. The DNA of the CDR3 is TGTGCCAGCAGCTTAGTGCTAGCGGGGGGGCTAGTAAACATTCAGTACTTC. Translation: CASSLVLAGGLVNIQYF.

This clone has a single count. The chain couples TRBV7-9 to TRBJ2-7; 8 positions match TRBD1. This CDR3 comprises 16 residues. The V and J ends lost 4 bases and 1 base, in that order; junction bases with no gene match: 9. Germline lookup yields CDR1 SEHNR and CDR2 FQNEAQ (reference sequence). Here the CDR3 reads CASSSPRDRSSYEQYF. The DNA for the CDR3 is TGTGCCAGCAGCTCCCCCCGGGACAGGTCATCCTACGAGCAGTACTTC. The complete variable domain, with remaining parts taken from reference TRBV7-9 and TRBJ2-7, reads DTGVSQNPRHKITKRGQNVTFRCDPISEHNRLYWYRQTLGQGPEFLTYFQNEAQLEKSRLLSDRFSAERPKGSFSTLEIQRTEQGDSAMYLCASSSPRDRSSYEQYFGPGTRLTVT.

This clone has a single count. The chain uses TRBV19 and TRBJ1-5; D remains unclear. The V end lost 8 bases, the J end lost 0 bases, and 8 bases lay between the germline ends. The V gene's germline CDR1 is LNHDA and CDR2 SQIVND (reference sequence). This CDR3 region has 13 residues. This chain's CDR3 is CASRPSSNQPQHF. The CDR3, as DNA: TGTGCCAGTCGCCCCAGTAGCAATCAGCCCCAGCATTTT.

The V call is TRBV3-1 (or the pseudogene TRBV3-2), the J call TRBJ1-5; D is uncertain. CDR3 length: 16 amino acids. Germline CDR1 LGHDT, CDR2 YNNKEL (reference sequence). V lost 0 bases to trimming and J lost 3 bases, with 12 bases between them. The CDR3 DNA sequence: TGTGCCAGCAGCCAAGACCTTGCGCGGGTCAATCAGCCCCAGCATTTT. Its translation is CASSQDLARVNQPQHF.

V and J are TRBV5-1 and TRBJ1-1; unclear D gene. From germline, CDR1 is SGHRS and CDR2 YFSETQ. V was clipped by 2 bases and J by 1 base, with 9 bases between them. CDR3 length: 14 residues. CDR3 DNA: TGCGCCAGCAGCTTAGACGGAGGGAACACTGAAGCTTTCTTT. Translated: CASSLDGGNTEAFF.

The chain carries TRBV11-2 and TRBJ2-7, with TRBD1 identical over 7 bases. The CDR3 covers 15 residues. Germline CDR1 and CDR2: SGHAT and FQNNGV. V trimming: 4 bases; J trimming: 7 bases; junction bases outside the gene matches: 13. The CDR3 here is CASSSRAGRGFEQYF. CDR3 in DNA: TGTGCCAGCAGCTCCAGGGCTGGCAGGGGGTTTGAGCAGTACTTC. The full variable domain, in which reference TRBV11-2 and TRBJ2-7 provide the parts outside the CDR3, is EAGVAQSPRYKIIEKRQSVAFWCNPISGHATLYWYQQILGQGPKLLIQFQNNGVVDDSQLPKDRFSAERLKGVDSTLKIQPAKLEDSAVYLCASSSRAGRGFEQYFGPGTRLTVT.

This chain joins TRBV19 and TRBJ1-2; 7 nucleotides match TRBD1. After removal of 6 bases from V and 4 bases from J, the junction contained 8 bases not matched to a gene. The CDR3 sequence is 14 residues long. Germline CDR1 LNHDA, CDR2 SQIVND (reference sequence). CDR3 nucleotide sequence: TGTGCCAGTAGGAATACAGGGGAAAGCTATGGCTACACCTTC. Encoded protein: CASRNTGESYGYTF.

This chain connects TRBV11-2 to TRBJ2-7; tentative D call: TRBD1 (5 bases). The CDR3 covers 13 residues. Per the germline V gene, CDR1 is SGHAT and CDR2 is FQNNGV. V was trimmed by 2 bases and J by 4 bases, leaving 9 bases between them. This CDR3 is CASSLPDIYEQYF. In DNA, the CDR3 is TGTGCCAGCAGCTTACCGGACATATACGAGCAGTACTTC. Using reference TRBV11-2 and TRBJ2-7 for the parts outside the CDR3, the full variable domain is EAGVAQSPRYKIIEKRQSVAFWCNPISGHATLYWYQQILGQGPKLLIQFQNNGVVDDSQLPKDRFSAERLKGVDSTLKIQPAKLEDSAVYLCASSLPDIYEQYFGPGTRLTVT.

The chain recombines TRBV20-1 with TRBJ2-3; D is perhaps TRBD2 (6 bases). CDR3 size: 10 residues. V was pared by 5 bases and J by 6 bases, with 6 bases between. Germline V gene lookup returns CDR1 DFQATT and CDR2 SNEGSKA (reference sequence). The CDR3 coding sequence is TGCAGTGCTGGGGGGGATACGCAGTATTTT. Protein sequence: CSAGGDTQYF.

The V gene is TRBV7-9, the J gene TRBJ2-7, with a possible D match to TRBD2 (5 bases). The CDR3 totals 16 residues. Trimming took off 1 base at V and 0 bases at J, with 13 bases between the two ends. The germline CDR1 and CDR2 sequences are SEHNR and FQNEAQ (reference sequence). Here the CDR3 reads CASSLVLRTASYEQYF. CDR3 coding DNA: TGTGCCAGCAGCTTAGTTTTGCGGACTGCCTCCTACGAGCAGTACTTC.

The CDR3 protein is CASSATGGKTEAFF. CDR3 nucleotide sequence: TGTGCCAGCAGCGCGACAGGGGGCAAAACTGAAGCTTTCTTT. The chain employs TRBV9 and TRBJ1-1; 10 nucleotides agree with TRBD1. V dropped 3 bases and J dropped 5; count of bases not matched to a gene: 4. Per the germline V gene, CDR1 is SGDLS and CDR2 is YYNGEE. The CDR3 contains 14 residues. The full variable domain, completed using reference TRBV9 and TRBJ1-1, is DSGVTQTPKHLITATGQRVTLRCSPRSGDLSVYWYQQSLDQGLQFLIQYYNGEERAKGNILERFSAQQFPDLHSELNLSSLELGDSALYFCASSATGGKTEAFFGQGTRLTVV.

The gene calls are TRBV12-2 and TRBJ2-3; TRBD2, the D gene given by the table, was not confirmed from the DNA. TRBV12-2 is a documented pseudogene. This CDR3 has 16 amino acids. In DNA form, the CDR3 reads TGTGCAAGTCGCTTAGGGACTAGTGATGGCACAGATACGCAGTATTTT. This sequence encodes CASRLGTSDGTDTQYF.

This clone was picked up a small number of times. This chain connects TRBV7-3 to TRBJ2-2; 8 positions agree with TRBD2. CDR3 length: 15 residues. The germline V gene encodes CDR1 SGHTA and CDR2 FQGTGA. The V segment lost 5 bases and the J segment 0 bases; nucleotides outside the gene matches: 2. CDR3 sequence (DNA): TGTGCCAGCAGCCCGCGGGGGGCGAACACCGGGGAGCTGTTTTTT. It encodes CASSPRGANTGELFF. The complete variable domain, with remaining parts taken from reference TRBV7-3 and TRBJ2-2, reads GAGVSQTPSNKVTEKGKYVELRCDPISGHTALYWYRQSLGQGPEFLIYFQGTGAADDSGLPNDRFFAVRPEGSVSTLKIQRTERGDSAVYLCASSPRGANTGELFFGEGSRLTVL.

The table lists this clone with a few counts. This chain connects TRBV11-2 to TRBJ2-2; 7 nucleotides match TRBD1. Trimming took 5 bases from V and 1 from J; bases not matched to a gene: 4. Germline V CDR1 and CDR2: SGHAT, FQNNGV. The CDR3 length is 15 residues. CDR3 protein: CASSPRDRNTGELFF. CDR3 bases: TGTGCCAGCAGCCCCCGGGACAGGAACACCGGGGAGCTGTTTTTT.

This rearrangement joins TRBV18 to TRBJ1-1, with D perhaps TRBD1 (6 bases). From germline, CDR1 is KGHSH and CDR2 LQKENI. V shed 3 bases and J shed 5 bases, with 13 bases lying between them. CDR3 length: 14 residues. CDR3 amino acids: CASSPNREGTEAFF. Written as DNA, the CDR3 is TGTGCCAGCTCACCGAACAGGGAGGGAACTGAAGCTTTCTTT.

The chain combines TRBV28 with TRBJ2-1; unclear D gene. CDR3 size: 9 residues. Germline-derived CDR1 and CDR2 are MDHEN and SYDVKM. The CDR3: CALGNEQFF. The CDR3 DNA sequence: TGTGCGCTCGGCAATGAGCAGTTCTTC.

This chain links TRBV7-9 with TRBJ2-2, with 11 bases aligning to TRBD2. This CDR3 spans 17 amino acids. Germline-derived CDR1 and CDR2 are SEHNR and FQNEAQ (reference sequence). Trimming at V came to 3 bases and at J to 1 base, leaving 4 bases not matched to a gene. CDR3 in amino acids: CASSFLGTSGNTGELFF. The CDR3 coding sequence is TGTGCCAGCAGCTTTCTCGGGACTAGCGGGAACACCGGGGAGCTGTTTTTT.

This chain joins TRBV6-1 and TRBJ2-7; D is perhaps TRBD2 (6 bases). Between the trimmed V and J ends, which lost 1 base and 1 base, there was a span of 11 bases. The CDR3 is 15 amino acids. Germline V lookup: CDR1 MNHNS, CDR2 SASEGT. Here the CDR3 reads CASSEEGAGSYEQYF. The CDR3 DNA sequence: TGTGCCAGCAGTGAAGAGGGTGCGGGGTCCTACGAGCAGTACTTC.

This CDR3 is CASSLIKGRGADTQYF. CDR3 DNA sequence: TGTGCCAGCAGCTTAATAAAAGGGAGGGGGGCAGATACGCAGTATTTT. The V call is TRBV7-3, the J call TRBJ2-3; possible D gene TRBD2, 7 bases. CDR1 and CDR2 from the germline V gene are SGHTA and FQGTGA. The CDR3 is 16 residues long. Trimming cost V 1 base and J 4 bases, with 15 bases left between them.

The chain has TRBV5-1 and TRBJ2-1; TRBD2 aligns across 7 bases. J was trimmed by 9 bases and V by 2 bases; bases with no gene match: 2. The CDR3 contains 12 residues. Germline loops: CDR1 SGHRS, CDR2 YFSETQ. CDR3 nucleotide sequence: TGCGCCAGCAGCTTCTCGGGGGGTGAGCAGTTCTTC. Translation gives CASSFSGGEQFF.

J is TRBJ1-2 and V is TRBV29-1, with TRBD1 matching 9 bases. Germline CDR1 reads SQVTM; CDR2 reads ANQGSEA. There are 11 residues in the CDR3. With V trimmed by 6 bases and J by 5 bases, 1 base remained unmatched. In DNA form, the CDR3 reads TGCAGCGTGGGGACAGGGTATGGCTACACCTTC. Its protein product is CSVGTGYGYTF.

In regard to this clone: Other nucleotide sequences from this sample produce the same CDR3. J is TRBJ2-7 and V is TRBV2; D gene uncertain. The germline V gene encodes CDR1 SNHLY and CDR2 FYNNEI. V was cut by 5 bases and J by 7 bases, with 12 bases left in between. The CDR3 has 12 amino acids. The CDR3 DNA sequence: TGTGCCAGCAGTACTACACGCTATGAGCAGTACTTC. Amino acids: CASSTTRYEQYF.

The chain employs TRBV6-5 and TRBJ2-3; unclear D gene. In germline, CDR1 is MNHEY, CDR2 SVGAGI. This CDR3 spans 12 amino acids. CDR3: CVTAIHADTQYF. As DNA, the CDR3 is TGTGTTACAGCAATCCACGCAGATACGCAGTATTTT.